This TCR beta chain is drawn from a study of HIV-infected patients and healthy controls (dated by TCRdb to between 2012 and 2015). Turning to the overall study: The question the study tested was whether immune perturbation and reconstitution could be captured by deep TCR repertoire sequencing of small blood samples from HIV patients.

For this chain, trimming is 2 bases at the V end and 4 bases at the J end, and the number of junction bases without a gene match is 5. CDR1 is given as DFQATT and CDR2 as SNEGSKA, both from the germline V gene (reference sequence). The CDR3 covers 15 residues, taking in both the cysteine and the phenylalanine. CDR3 DNA is the only sequence kept; it has 45 bases, read in frame from the first base. Broad study findings and their caveats: HIV-infected repertoires had significantly higher mean Gini indices than controls, possibly reflecting oligoclonality. Using whole blood restricted sequencing depth and prevented separating the dynamics of distinct T-cell subpopulations. The observed differences in diversity could not be explained by the slight differences in age and sex profiles between the study cohorts. Eight alpha and eight beta V genes showed significantly different mean usage between HIV-infected patients and controls. During therapy, HIV-associated CDR3s significantly decreased in frequency, while CMV-associated CDR3s did not change significantly, though most became more frequent. Alpha-chain CDR3s from MAIT cells appeared at high frequency in healthy controls but were severely depleted in HIV+ repertoires. Compared with untreated HIV+ repertoires, healthy control repertoires had roughly threefold more distinct CDR3s and higher Shannon diversity. Differing numbers of distinct sequences in patients and controls hindered comparison, and size-matching assigned excessive weight to rare events in the HIV-infected data. In the study, no determination of donor HLA types was made. The pairing of alpha and beta chains was not determined in the samples. Processing included only sixteen HIV-infected individuals, and this was regarded by the authors as a major limit on how widely the findings apply. Both the Jaccard index and the count of highly shared sequences showed that healthy controls shared more CDR3s between individuals than HIV+ patients did. In size-matched repertoire data, the apparent post-therapy recovery of the Gini index in HIV-infected patients was not replicated.

Of note for this clonotype: Its antigen is unknown. No much larger clone is present one base from it, and per-base qualities are unavailable.

500 to 600 ng RNA was reverse transcribed with SuperScript III using primers against the alpha and beta constant regions. Alpha and beta chain libraries were generated separately via chain-specific third strand synthesis with multiplexing indices. To avoid primer bias, the protocol used one single primer pair to amplify every rearrangement within a chain, and the protocol also attached molecular barcodes to each cDNA molecule. Purified cDNA was ligated with T4 RNA Ligase 1 onto a 5' RACE adapter bearing a random hexamer and the SP2 sequencing primer site. Second strand synthesis was performed with Phusion polymerase and primed from the SP2 site, and slow temperature ramps were applied to favor optimal annealing. The 12-nucleotide barcode on each molecule comprised two random hexamer sequences, both introduced before amplification and concatenated. A brief initial PCR introduced P5 and P7 adapter elements together with a second index, and a roughly 23-cycle amplification PCR using P5s and P7 primers was subsequently performed. A total of about 30 PCR cycles were applied to the libraries, which were quantified on a Qubit, sized on a Bioanalyzer, and diluted to around 3.7 nM. The normalized libraries were sequenced on an Illumina MiSeq using 2 x 250 paired-end kits. MinElute columns were the means by which the reverse transcription reactions were cleaned up, and the reactions were eluted into roughly 10 ul Tris-Cl. Adapter ligations were incubated for 20 to 25 hours at 16 degrees C and subsequently purified with AMPure XP beads at a 1:1 ratio. Per the source publication's procedure: Demultiplexed FASTQ files were processed with a modified Decombinator by which V, J, insert and barcode information was output. Any sequence that shared a barcode yet differed from the dominant sequence was discarded as an error, and the number of original cDNA molecules was estimated by counting barcodes clustered at Levenshtein distance 3. Downstream analyses used R packages ineq, vegan, igraph and RCytoscape, with IMGT nomenclature and CDR3 definitions. V gene usage was calculated across distinct sequences, with every TCR tallied a single time to avoid skew from clonal expansion. Similarity networks connected unique CDR3 amino acid sequences within a donor whenever two sequences differed by a single Levenshtein edit. In the repertoires, a search was made for a compiled set of published HIV-specific CDR3s (roughly 97 alpha, 702 beta) and CMV-specific CDR3s (about 13 alpha, around 230 beta). It was shown by random subsampling to size-matched repertoires that the decreased diversity of patients was not caused by their lower sequence numbers. TCRdb itself trimmed the public reads at Q25 with fastp, ran MiXCR and retained productive beta chains. Identical CDR3 protein sequences are pooled into one entry, listed with their most common genes and DNA. These V and J calls rely on TCRdb rather than the paper's analysis. The sample table shows about 15,000 distinct CDR3 sequences, and 9.4% are seen once. The ten largest clones represent less than 6.5% of the sample.

Since whole blood was used without any cell fractionation, the repertoire reflected all peripheral T cells in unsorted form. As controls, ten healthy donors without infection were sampled, and about 40% of the ten donors were sampled a second time about 3 months later. For RNA extraction, roughly 2.7 ml of peripheral blood was drawn into Tempus tubes. Residual genomic DNA was removed with the TURBO-DNase kit and globin mRNA was depleted with GLOBINclear. The sequenced sample consisted of blood. The sequence joins TRBV20-1 to TRBJ2-2; 9 middle bases align to TRBD2. This TCR came from an adult in good health. The CDR3 has the sequence CSARMREGSTGELFF. The nucleotide sequence reads TGCAGTGCTAGAATGCGGGAGGGATCCACCGGGGAGCTGTTTTTT.